One sample yielded the 9 T cell receptor beta chains listed below, sequenced in a study of cytotoxic CD8 clonotypes in ibrutinib-treated CLL. Some clones are missing from TCRdb's copy, which holds only in-frame ones; the method was immunoSEQ multiplex PCR. The profile covers approximately 100,000 clones, with roughly 60% appearing a single time and about 40% taken by the ten largest. Sequenced material: PBMCs, taken after 24 months of ibrutinib treatment. All receptors derive from a human donor with chronic lymphocytic leukemia.

The chain is built from TRBV5-1 and TRBJ2-3; TRBD1 aligns across 9 bases. Germline CDR1 is SGHRS and CDR2 is YFSETQ. The CDR3 is made up of 13 amino acids. V lost 5 bases and J lost 11; bases outside the gene matches: 9. The CDR3 nucleotides read TGCGCCAGCAGTTCTACAGGGGGCGCGAAGCAGTATTTT. This translates into CASSSTGGAKQYF. The full variable domain, in which reference TRBV5-1 and TRBJ2-3 provide the parts outside the CDR3, is KAGVTQTPRYLIKTRGQQVTLSCSPISGHRSVSWYQQTPGQGLQFLFEYFSETQRNKGNFPGRFSGRQFSNSRSEMNVSTLELGDSALYLCASSSTGGAKQYFGPGTRLTVL.

V and J are TRBV10-3 and TRBJ2-5; 12 bases map to TRBD2. Germline assignment: CDR1 ENHRY and CDR2 SYGVKD. The CDR3 has 15 residues. V dropped 6 bases and J dropped 5; count of bases not matched to a gene: 7. CDR3 sequence (DNA): TGTGCCATCAGGCCTAGCGGGGGGGCCGGTGAGACCCAGTACTTC. It is translated as CAIRPSGGAGETQYF.

The CDR3 nucleotides are TGTGCCAGCAGCTTAACCCCAGGGAGAGAGACCCAGTACTTC. Its translation is CASSLTPGRETQYF. The chain couples TRBV7-3 to TRBJ2-5, with D perhaps given as TRBD1 or TRBD2 (5 bases each). V was shortened by 0 bases and J by 4 bases, with 9 bases between the two germline ends. The CDR3 spans 14 residues. The V gene's germline CDR1 is SGHTA and CDR2 FQGTGA.

This clone was picked up a small number of times. The V and J genes are TRBV4-2 and TRBJ1-5; D might be TRBD1 (6 bases). The germline CDR1 and CDR2 sequences are LGHNA and YNFKEQ. This CDR3 has 14 residues. Trimming left V 1 base short and J 7 bases short, with 11 bases between. The DNA for the CDR3 is TGTGCCAGCAGCCAAGCAGGGGAAGGACAGCCCCAGCATTTT. Amino acids: CASSQAGEGQPQHF.

This clone was recorded a few times. J is TRBJ2-5 and V is TRBV25-1; TRBD2 matches at 10 bases. This CDR3 region has 13 residues. CDR1 is MGHDK and CDR2 is SYGVNS in the germline V gene. J lost 5 bases, V lost 7 bases, and 4 bases had no gene match. The CDR3 loop reads CASKYSGGETQYF. CDR3 in DNA: TGTGCCAGCAAATATAGCGGGGGGGAGACCCAGTACTTC.

The rearrangement joins TRBV11-2 to TRBJ2-1, with 8 bases lining up with TRBD2. CDR1 SGHAT and CDR2 FQNNGV come from the germline V gene. Germline trimming cut 0 bases from V and 12 bases from J; bases unmatched to any gene: 10. The CDR3 consists of 15 residues. The CDR3 sequence: CASSLESGGQIRQFF. The CDR3 DNA reads TGTGCCAGCAGCTTAGAAAGCGGGGGCCAGATCCGGCAGTTCTTC.

The chain couples TRBV28 to TRBJ2-1, with D maybe TRBD2 (7 bases). The CDR3 runs 15 residues. The germline V gene encodes CDR1 MDHEN and CDR2 SYDVKM. V was cut by 3 bases and J by 5 bases, with 14 bases left in between. The CDR3 nucleotides read TGTGCCAGCAGTTTGGGGGGGCTGAGGGACAATGAGCAGTTCTTC. This encodes CASSLGGLRDNEQFF. The whole variable domain, remainder taken from reference TRBV28 and TRBJ2-1, is DVKVTQSSRYLVKRTGEKVFLECVQDMDHENMFWYRQDPGLGLRLIYFSYDVKMKEKGDIPEGYSVSREKKERFSLILESASTNQTSMYLCASSLGGLRDNEQFFGPGTRLTVL.

This chain uses TRBV5-1 with TRBJ1-5, with TRBD1 identical over 7 bases. J was trimmed by 5 bases and V by 0 bases; bases with no gene match: 5. The CDR3 has 15 residues. The germline V gene encodes CDR1 SGHRS and CDR2 YFSETQ. The CDR3 DNA follows: TGCGCCAGCAGCTTGGACGGGACAGTGGATCAGCCCCAGCATTTT. Amino acid sequence: CASSLDGTVDQPQHF. Combining the CDR3 with reference TRBV5-1 and TRBJ1-5 gives the whole variable domain KAGVTQTPRYLIKTRGQQVTLSCSPISGHRSVSWYQQTPGQGLQFLFEYFSETQRNKGNFPGRFSGRQFSNSRSEMNVSTLELGDSALYLCASSLDGTVDQPQHFGDGTRLSIL.

This clone was observed at least ten times. The chain couples TRBV2 to TRBJ2-1; TRBD2 is a possible D gene (6 bases). V lost 8 bases to trimming and J lost 0 bases, with 8 bases between them. Germline V CDR1 and CDR2: SNHLY, FYNNEI. This CDR3 has 13 amino acids. CDR3 loop: CASAGISYNEQFF. In DNA, the CDR3 is TGTGCCAGCGCGGGGATCTCCTACAATGAGCAGTTCTTC.